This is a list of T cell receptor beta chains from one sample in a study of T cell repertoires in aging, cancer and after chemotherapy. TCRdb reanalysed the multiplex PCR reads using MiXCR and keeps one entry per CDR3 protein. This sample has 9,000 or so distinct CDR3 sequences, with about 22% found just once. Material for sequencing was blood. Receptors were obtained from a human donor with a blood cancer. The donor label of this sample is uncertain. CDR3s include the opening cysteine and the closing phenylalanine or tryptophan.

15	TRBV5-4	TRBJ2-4	CASSLVDSGRYIQYF
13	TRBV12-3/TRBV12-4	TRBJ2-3	CATSQGVPDTQYF
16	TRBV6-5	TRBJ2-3	CASSSGLADPTDTQYF
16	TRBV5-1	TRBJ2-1	CASSLVEMTRYNEQFF
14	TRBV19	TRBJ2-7	CASSGRVPSYEQYF
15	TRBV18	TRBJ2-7	CASSPTAGGVYEQYF
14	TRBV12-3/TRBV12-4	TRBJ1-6	CASSRGQGNSPLHF
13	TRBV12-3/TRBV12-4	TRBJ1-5	CASSRTENQPQHF
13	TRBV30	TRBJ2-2	CAWGQRMPGELFF
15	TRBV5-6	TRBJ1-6	CASSPRTTGLSPLHF
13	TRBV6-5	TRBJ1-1	CASSEAPGGKAFF
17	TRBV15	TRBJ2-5	CATSRASPTAYQETQYF
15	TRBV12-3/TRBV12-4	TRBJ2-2	CASLSYQGASGELFF
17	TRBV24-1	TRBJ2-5	CATSDLFSGPGGETQYF
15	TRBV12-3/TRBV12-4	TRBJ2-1	CASSLTSGSGHEQFF
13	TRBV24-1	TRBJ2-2	CATRRGETGELFF
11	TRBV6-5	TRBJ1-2	CASRIGYGYTF
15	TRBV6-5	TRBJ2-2	CASSYFGRDPGELFF
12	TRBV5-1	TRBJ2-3	CASSSPPDTQYF
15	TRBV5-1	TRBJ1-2	CASSLASGRAGGYTF
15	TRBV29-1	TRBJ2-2	CSVETGKLATGELFF
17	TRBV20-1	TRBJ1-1	CSARMTGTASMNTEAFF
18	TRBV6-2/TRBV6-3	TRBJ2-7	CARGGGTGGKMVPYEQYF
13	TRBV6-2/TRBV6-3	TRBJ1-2	CASSNPGGRGYTF
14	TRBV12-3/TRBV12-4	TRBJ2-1	CASSLEGSKNEQFF
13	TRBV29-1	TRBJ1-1	CSGRQGARTEAFF
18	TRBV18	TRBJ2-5	CASSPRRDSLRSGETQYF
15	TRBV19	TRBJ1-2	CASSTIGQGDYGYTF